This T cell receptor beta chain is drawn from a study of T cell repertoires in cytomegalovirus infection. TCRdb reprocessed the reads with MiXCR, giving one entry per CDR3 protein. Of about 320,000 distinct CDR3 sequences in the sample, more than 8% are singletons; the top ten hold 4.3%. This clonotype has just a few counts. Per the germline V gene, CDR1 is MGHDK and CDR2 is SYGVNS. V gave up 2 bases and J gave up 6 bases; unmatched junction bases: 3. The CDR3 is 13 amino acids. The genes are TRBV25-1 and TRBJ2-5, with 7 positions matching TRBD1. This receptor was identified in a human donor in good health (CMV status not recorded). Some clones in this sample may be carry-over from other donors' samples. The sequenced material came from PBMCs. The CDR3 nucleotides are TGTGCCAGCAGTGAAGACAGGGTGAAGACCCAGTACTTC. Amino acid sequence: CASSEDRVKTQYF.